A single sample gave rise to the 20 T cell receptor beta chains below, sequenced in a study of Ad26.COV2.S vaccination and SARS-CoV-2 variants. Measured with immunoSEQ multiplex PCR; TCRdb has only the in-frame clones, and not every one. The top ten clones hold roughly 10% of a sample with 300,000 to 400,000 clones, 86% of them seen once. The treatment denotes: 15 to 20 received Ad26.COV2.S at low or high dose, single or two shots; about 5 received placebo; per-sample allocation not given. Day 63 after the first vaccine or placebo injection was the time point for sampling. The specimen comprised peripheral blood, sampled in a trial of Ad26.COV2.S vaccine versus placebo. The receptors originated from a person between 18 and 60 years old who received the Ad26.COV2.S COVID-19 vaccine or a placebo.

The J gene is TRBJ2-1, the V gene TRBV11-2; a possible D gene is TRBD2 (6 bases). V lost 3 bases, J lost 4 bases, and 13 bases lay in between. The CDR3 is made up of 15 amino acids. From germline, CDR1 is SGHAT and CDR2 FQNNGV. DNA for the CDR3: TGTGCCAGCAGCTTTGTGACTAGGGAGTACAATGAGCAGTTCTTC. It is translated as CASSFVTREYNEQFF.

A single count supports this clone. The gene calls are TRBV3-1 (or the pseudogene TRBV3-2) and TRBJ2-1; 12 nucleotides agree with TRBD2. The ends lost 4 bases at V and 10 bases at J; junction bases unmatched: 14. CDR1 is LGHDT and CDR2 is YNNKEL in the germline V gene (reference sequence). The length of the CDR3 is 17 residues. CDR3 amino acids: CASSPSVRSSGRVEQFF. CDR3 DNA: TGTGCCAGCAGCCCCAGCGTAAGGTCTAGCGGGAGGGTAGAGCAGTTCTTC.

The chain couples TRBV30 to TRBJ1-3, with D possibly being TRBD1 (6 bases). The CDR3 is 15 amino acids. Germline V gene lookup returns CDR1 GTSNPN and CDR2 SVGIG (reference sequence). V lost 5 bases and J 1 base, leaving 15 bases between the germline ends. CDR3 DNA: TGTGCCTGGCGGCGGGGGGGGCTGTCTGGAAACACCATATATTTT. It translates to CAWRRGGLSGNTIYF.

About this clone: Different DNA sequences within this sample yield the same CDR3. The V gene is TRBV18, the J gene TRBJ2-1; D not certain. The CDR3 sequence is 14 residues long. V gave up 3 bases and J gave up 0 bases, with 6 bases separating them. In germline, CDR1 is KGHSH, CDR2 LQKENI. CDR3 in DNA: TGTGCCAGCTCACCGGGAAGCTCCTACAATGAGCAGTTCTTC. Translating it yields CASSPGSSYNEQFF.

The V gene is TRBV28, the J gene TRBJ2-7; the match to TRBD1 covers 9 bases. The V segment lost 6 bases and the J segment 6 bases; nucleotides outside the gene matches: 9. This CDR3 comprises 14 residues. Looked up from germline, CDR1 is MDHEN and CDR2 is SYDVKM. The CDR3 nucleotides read TGTGCCAGCAGAGTACCGGGACAGGGAGCCGAGCAGTACTTC. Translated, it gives CASRVPGQGAEQYF.

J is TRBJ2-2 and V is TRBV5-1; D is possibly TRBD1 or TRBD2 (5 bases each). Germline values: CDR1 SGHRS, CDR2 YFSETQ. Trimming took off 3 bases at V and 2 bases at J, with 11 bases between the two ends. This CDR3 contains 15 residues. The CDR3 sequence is CASSSLGENTGELFF. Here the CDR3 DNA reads TGCGCCAGCAGCTCTCTGGGGGAAAACACCGGGGAGCTGTTTTTT.

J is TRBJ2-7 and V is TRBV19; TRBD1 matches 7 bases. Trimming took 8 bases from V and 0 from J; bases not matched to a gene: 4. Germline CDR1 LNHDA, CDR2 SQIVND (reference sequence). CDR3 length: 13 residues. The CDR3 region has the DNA TGTGCCAGTCGGGGACAGTACTCCTACGAGCAGTACTTC. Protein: CASRGQYSYEQYF.

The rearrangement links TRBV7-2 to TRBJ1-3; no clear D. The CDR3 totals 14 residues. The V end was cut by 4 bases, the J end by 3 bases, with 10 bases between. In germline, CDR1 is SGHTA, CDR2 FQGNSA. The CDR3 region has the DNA TGTGCCAGCAGCTCTAGTGGCGGTGGAAACACCATATATTTT. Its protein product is CASSSSGGGNTIYF. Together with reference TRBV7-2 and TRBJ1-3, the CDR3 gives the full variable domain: GAGVSQSPSNKVTEKGKDVELRCDPISGHTALYWYRQSLGQGLEFLIYFQGNSAPDKSGLPSDRFSAERTGGSVSTLTIQRTQQEDSAVYLCASSSSGGGNTIYFGEGSWLTVV.

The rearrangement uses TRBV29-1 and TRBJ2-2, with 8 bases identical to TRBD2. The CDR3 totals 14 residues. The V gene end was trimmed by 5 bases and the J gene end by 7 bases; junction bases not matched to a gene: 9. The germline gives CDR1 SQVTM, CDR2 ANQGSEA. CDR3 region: CSVRLAGYDGELFF. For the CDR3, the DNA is TGCAGCGTTCGATTAGCGGGATATGACGGGGAGCTGTTTTTT.

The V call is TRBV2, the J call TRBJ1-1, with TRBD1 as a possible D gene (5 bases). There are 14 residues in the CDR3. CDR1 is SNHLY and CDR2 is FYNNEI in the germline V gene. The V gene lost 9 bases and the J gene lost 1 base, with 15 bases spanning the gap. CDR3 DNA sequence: TGTGCCAGTACCCGGGGCGCTGGGAACACTGAAGCTTTCTTT. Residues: CASTRGAGNTEAFF.

In DNA, the CDR3 is TGTGCCAGCAGCGGGGCCTACAATGAGCAGTTCTTC. Residues: CASSGAYNEQFF. V usage is TRBV6-4 and J usage is TRBJ2-1, with D maybe TRBD2 (5 bases). V was clipped by 6 bases and J by 2 bases, with 5 bases between them. This CDR3 contains 12 residues. Germline-derived CDR1 and CDR2 are MRHNA and SNTAGT.

This chain's CDR3 is CAIAGADEKLFF. CDR3 coding DNA: TGTGCCATCGCAGGGGCCGATGAAAAACTGTTTTTT. The rearrangement uses TRBV10-3 and TRBJ1-4; maybe TRBD1 (6 bases). V was pared by 8 bases and J by 6 bases, with 10 bases between. The CDR3 totals 12 residues. The germline V gene encodes CDR1 ENHRY and CDR2 SYGVKD.

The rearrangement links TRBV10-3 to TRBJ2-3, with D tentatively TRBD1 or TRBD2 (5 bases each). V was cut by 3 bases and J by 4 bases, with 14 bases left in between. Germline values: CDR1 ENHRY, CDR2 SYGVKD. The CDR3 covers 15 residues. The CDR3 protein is CAISDYGGSSDTQYF. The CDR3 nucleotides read TGTGCCATCAGTGATTATGGGGGTTCCTCAGATACGCAGTATTTT.

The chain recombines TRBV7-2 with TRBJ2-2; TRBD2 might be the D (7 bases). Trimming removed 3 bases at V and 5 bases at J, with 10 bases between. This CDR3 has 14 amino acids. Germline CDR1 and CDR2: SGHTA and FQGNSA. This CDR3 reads CASSFGGPTGELFF. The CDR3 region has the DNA TGTGCCAGCAGCTTCGGGGGGCCTACCGGGGAGCTGTTTTTT.

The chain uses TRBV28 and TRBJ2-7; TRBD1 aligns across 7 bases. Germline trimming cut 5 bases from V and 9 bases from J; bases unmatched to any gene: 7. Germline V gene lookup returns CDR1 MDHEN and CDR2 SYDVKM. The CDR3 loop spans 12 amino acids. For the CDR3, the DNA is TGTGCCAGCAGTCAAACAGGGGTTGTGCAGTACTTC. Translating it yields CASSQTGVVQYF.

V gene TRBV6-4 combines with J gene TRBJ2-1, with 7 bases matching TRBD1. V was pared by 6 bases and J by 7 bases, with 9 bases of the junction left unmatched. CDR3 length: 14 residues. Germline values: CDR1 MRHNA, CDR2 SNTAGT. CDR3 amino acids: CASRLTGQNNEQFF. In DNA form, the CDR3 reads TGTGCCAGCAGACTAACGGGACAGAATAATGAGCAGTTCTTC.

The CDR3 loop is CASSRSSGQGNNEQFF. The CDR3 nucleotides read TGTGCCAGCTCCAGATCGTCGGGACAGGGGAACAATGAGCAGTTCTTC. The chain links TRBV19 to TRBJ2-1, with 10 bases lining up with TRBD1. Germline CDR1 is LNHDA and CDR2 is SQIVND (reference sequence). The length of the CDR3 is 16 residues. Trimming cost V 9 bases and J 5 bases; bases outside gene matches: 13. Combining the CDR3 with reference TRBV19 and TRBJ2-1 gives the whole variable domain DGGITQSPKYLFRKEGQNVTLSCEQNLNHDAMYWYRQDPGQGLRLIYYSQIVNDFQKGDIAEGYSVSREKKESFPLTVTSAQKNPTAFYLCASSRSSGQGNNEQFFGPGTRLTVL.

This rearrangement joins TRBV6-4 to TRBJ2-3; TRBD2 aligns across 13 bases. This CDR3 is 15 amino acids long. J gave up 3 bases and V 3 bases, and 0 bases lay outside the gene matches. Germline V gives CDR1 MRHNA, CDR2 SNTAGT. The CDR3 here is CASSETSGGTDTQYF. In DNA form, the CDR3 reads TGTGCCAGCAGTGAGACTAGCGGGGGGACAGATACGCAGTATTTT.

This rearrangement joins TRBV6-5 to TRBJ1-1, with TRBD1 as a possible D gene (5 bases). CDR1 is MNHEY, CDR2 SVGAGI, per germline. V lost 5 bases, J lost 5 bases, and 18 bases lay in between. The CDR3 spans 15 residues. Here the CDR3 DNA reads TGTGCCAGCAGTAGAGCGGTGGGGGGGAGAACTGAAGCTTTCTTT. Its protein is CASSRAVGGRTEAFF.

The CDR3 DNA sequence: TGTGCCAGCAGCTTAGGGTCCTCCTACAATGAGCAGTTCTTC. Translating it yields CASSLGSSYNEQFF. The V gene is TRBV7-9, the J gene TRBJ2-1, with no clear D. Trimming pared 1 base from V and 0 bases from J, leaving 4 bases between. Germline V gives CDR1 SEHNR, CDR2 FQNEAQ (reference sequence). The CDR3 covers 14 residues.